This T cell receptor beta chain emerged from a study of blood T cell repertoires in COVID-19 (dated by TCRdb to about 2020). Broadly, across the study: The collaborator samples originated in the United States, Italy and Spain and spanned the acute and convalescent phases of COVID-19. The material from the prospective study consisted of cDNA or gDNA derived from T cells, B-cell-depleted T cells, or PBMCs. Subjects who had been exposed to COVID-19, were actively infected with it, or had recovered from it provided the deeply sampled blood TCRbeta repertoires that made up the dataset. The repertoires were released in a freely available public database meant as a resource for research on the immune response to SARS-CoV-2. Samples came from the ongoing ImmuneRACE study (first 160 participants) plus 1,254 subjects from 6 global collaborators. A de-identified subject ID, COVID-19 status, age in years and sex were almost always included in the sample metadata. Where available, HLA class I and class II types were taken from metadata supplied by the sample provider and were not determined by assay-based typing.

Per the germline V gene (reference sequence), PRHDT is the CDR1 and FYEKMQ is the CDR2. Its CDR3 holds 16 amino acids, cysteine through phenylalanine. Only the CDR3 part of the read is kept: 48 bases, read in frame from the first base. Trimming takes 0 bases from V and 2 bases from J, and the germline ends sit 14 bases apart. Participants in the prospective study were enrolled through a virtual design, were aged roughly 18 to 100 years, and lived in 24 United States geographic areas. Cohort assignment in the prospective study relied on participant-reported clinical history from a screening survey and a study questionnaire. ImmuneRACE Cohort 3 recovered participants were defined by two consecutive negative NP/OP PCR tests, healthcare professional clearance, or symptom resolution. In the prospective study, whole blood, serum and a nasopharyngeal or oropharyngeal swab were collected from each participant by mobile phlebotomists. Prospective study participants could optionally give additional blood draws and questionnaires over an approximately 2-month period. Prospective study blood samples were shipped either frozen or at room temperature before DNA extraction.

This clone was seen only a few times. What this receptor recognizes is not known. One base away there is no much larger clone; base qualities are not given. The study at large found these results: How much clinical and demographic metadata was included differed by source and by participant, and the metadata was provided uncurated.

The immunoSEQ Assay, a bias-controlled multiplex PCR, was used to amplify TCRbeta CDR3 regions from genomic DNA. In the authors' own workflow: The number of nucleated cells in each sample was estimated by amplification of reference gene primers within the assay. To quantify the absolute abundance of each unique TCRbeta CDR3 rearrangement, sequence reads were collapsed and filtered. For each sample, productive Simpson clonality was calculated as the square root of Simpson's diversity index across productive rearrangements. Imported from immuneACCESS, the table was reduced by TCRdb to in-frame sequences with V and J called. These copies leave out some clones; in studies compared against another copy, an unresolved V gene accounts for under half, and the cause of the remainder is not known. Clone size and the V and J calls come from that table; the DNA yielded D and trimming. Counted in this sample were roughly 400,000 clones; around nine tenths of them appeared once. The ten largest clones capture 10% of the sample.

The sequence joins TRBV13 to TRBJ2-7, with the D gene uncertain. The source of this sequence is a woman aged 45 to 65 who had recovered from COVID-19. The sample comprised PBMCs or T cells enriched from blood (not recorded which). The CDR3 sequence is CASSLGIRSPTYEQYF. The DNA sequence follows: TGTGCCAGCAGCTTAGGAATAAGGAGTCCTACCTACGAGCAGTACTTC.